The entry that follows covers one T cell receptor beta chain sequence. The target antigen is unknown. The sample belongs to a study of T cell repertoires in cytomegalovirus infection. The CDR3 covers 13 residues. V shed 1 base and J shed 3 bases, with 10 bases lying between them. Germline-derived CDR1 and CDR2 are GTSNPN and SVGIG (reference sequence). From the reads, TCRdb called clonotypes with MiXCR, one entry per CDR3 protein. The sample records about 63,000 distinct CDR3 sequences, 20% to 25% being singletons. The material was CD8+ T cells from cultured PBMCs, obtained from culture after CMV antigen stimulation. The source of this sequence is a human donor in good health (CMV status not recorded). Some clones in this sample may be carry-over from other donors' samples. The chain recombines TRBV30 with TRBJ2-7; a weak D match, TRBD1 (5 bases). The CDR3 spells CAWSEDTLYEQYF. DNA for the CDR3: TGTGCCTGGAGTGAGGACACCCTCTACGAGCAGTACTTC.